This TCR beta chain was identified during a study of identical twins. General observations from the study: Twins' excess sharing was less marked for out-of-frame beta sequences. The study based its conclusions on cross-sectional statistical analysis and did not follow the same donors.

The sample holds many counts of this clonotype. The antigen is not known. Trimming stripped 2 bases from V and 8 bases from J, with 22 bases between. Germline V gene sequence: CDR1 SQVTM, CDR2 ANQGSEA. The CDR3 has 16 amino acids. With template switching, a universal primer site was added, and the cDNA carried unique molecular identifiers. TCRdb reprocessed the 5' RACE reads with MiXCR, giving one entry per CDR3 protein. The table records about 690,000 distinct CDR3 sequences, 5.5% to 6.5% of them present only once. All donors comprised healthy Caucasians. Sequenced: naive T cells sorted from blood. This clonotype originated in a man between 18 and 29 years old in good health. The V call is TRBV29-1, the J call TRBJ2-1, with D tentatively TRBD2 (6 bases). As DNA, the CDR3 is TGCAGCGTTGAATATTATGGCGGGGCAACAGTCGATGAGCAGTTCTTC. This translates into CSVEYYGGATVDEQFF.